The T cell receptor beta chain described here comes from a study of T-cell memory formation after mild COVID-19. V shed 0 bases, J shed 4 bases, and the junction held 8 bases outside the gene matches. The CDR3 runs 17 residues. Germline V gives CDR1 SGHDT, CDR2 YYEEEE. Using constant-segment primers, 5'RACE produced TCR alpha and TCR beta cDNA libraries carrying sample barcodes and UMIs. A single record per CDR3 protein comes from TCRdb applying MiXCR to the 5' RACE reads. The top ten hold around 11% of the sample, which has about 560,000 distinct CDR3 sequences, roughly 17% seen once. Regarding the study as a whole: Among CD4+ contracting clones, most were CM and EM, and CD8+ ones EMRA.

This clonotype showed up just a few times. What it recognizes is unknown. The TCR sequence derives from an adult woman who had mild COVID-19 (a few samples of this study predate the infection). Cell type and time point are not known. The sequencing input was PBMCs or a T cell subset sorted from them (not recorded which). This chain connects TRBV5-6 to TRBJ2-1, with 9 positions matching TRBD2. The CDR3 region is CASSLGVERGVYNEQFF. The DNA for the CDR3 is TGTGCCAGCAGCTTGGGTGTCGAGCGGGGGGTATACAATGAGCAGTTCTTC. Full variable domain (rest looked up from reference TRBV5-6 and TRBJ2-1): DAGVTQSPTHLIKTRGQQVTLRCSPKSGHDTVSWYQQALGQGPQFIFQYYEEEERQRGNFPDRFSGHQFPNYSSELNVNALLLGDSALYLCASSLGVERGVYNEQFFGPGTRLTVL.